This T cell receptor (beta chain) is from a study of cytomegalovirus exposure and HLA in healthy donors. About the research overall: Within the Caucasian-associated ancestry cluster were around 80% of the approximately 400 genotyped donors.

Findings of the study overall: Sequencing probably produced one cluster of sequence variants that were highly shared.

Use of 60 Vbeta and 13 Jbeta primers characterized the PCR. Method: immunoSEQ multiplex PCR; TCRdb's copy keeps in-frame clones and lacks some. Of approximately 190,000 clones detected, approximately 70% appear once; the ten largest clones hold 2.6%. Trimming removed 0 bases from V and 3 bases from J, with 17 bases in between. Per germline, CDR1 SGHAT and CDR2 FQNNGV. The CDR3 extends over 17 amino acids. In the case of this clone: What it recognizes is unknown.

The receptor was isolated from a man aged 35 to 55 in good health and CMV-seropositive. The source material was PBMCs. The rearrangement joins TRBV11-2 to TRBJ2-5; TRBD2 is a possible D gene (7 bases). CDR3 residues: CASSLDVRGAGKETQYF. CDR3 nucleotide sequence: TGTGCCAGCAGCTTAGATGTTCGGGGGGCAGGGAAAGAGACCCAGTACTTC.